These 29 T cell receptor beta chains were all obtained from the same sample, sequenced in a study of blood T cell repertoires in COVID-19. Some clones are missing from TCRdb's copy, which holds only in-frame ones; the method was immunoSEQ multiplex PCR. The top ten clones hold 11% of a sample with about 230,000 clones, more than 75% of them seen once. Material: peripheral blood. These receptors all stem from a man aged 45-65 years with COVID-19, enrolled during active disease.

This chain uses TRBV6-2 or TRBV6-3 with TRBJ1-5; 9 bases map to TRBD1. Germline V CDR1 and CDR2: MNHEY, SVGEGT. The CDR3 is made up of 14 amino acids. V gave up 6 bases and J gave up 6 bases; unmatched junction bases: 6. CDR3 loop: CASSRDRDVQPQHF. The CDR3 region has the DNA TGTGCCAGCAGCCGGGACAGGGATGTTCAGCCCCAGCATTTT.

The chain is built from TRBV15 and TRBJ1-1; 7 bases match TRBD1. After removal of 0 bases from V and 3 bases from J, the junction contained 13 bases not matched to a gene. The CDR3 totals 18 residues. CDR1 and CDR2 (germline): LNHNV, YYDKDF (reference sequence). CDR3 residues: CATSRDYGTEFGYTEAFF. DNA of the CDR3: TGTGCCACCAGCAGAGATTATGGGACAGAATTTGGGTACACTGAAGCTTTCTTT.

This clone was observed once. CDR3 sequence: CASSSLVGVRPSTDTQYF. The CDR3, as DNA: TGTGCCAGCAGCTCCCTGGTCGGGGTGCGACCTAGCACAGATACGCAGTATTTT. The rearrangement joins TRBV7-9 to TRBJ2-3, with D possibly TRBD2 on 5 matching bases. The CDR3 has 18 amino acids. CDR1 and CDR2 (germline): SEHNR, FQNEAQ (reference sequence). V lost 4 bases, J lost 0 bases, and 20 bases lay in between.

The rearrangement links TRBV7-9 to TRBJ1-2; tentative D call: TRBD1 (5 bases). V was clipped by 4 bases and J by 6 bases, with 18 bases between them. CDR3 length equals 15 residues. Per the germline V gene, CDR1 is SEHNR and CDR2 is FQNEAQ (reference sequence). This chain's CDR3 is CASSSGTGRGDGYTF. CDR3 DNA sequence: TGTGCCAGCAGCTCCGGGACCGGGAGAGGCGATGGCTACACCTTC.

This sequence joins TRBV19 and TRBJ1-5; no reliable D call. V was trimmed by 4 bases and J by 7 bases, leaving 14 bases between them. The CDR3 spans 14 residues. CDR1 is LNHDA and CDR2 is SQIVND in the germline V gene (reference sequence). The CDR3 loop reads CASSTRPEIQPQHF. CDR3 bases: TGTGCCAGTAGTACTCGGCCGGAGATCCAGCCCCAGCATTTT.

The V call is TRBV16, the J call TRBJ1-1, with 7 bases aligning to TRBD1. This CDR3 spans 16 amino acids. CDR1 KGHSY and CDR2 FQNENV come from the germline V gene. The V segment lost 0 bases and the J segment 0 bases; nucleotides outside the gene matches: 4. CDR3 residues: CASSQSQGLMNTEAFF. As DNA, the CDR3 is TGTGCCAGCAGCCAATCACAGGGGCTTATGAACACTGAAGCTTTCTTT.

V usage is TRBV30 and J usage is TRBJ1-2; D is perhaps TRBD1 (5 bases). The CDR3 extends over 13 amino acids. The germline V and J ends were trimmed by 1 base and 7 bases, with 13 bases remaining between them. The germline gives CDR1 GTSNPN, CDR2 SVGIG (reference sequence). The CDR3 loop is CAWSARGGTGYTF. CDR3 DNA sequence: TGTGCCTGGAGTGCCCGGGGCGGGACTGGCTACACCTTC.

V usage is TRBV18 and J usage is TRBJ1-2; perhaps TRBD1 as D (6 bases). With 3 bases removed from V and 0 bases from J, the gap between germline ends came to 8 bases. There are 14 residues in the CDR3. CDR1 is KGHSH and CDR2 is LQKENI in the germline V gene. Here the CDR3 DNA reads TGTGCCAGCTCACCGGACAGAACTAACTATGGCTACACCTTC. This codes for CASSPDRTNYGYTF.

This clone was seen more than once but under ten times. The rearrangement uses TRBV7-3 and TRBJ2-2; weak D call: TRBD1 (5 bases). This CDR3 has 16 amino acids. Trimming stripped 5 bases from V and 0 bases from J, with 13 bases between. Germline values: CDR1 SGHTA, CDR2 FQGTGA. The CDR3 here is CASSPQPGPNTGELFF. The DNA for the CDR3 is TGTGCCAGCAGCCCGCAGCCAGGGCCGAACACCGGGGAGCTGTTTTTT.

The chain employs TRBV5-1 and TRBJ1-4, with D perhaps matching TRBD1 (6 bases). The CDR3 spans 16 residues. CDR1 SGHRS and CDR2 YFSETQ come from the germline V gene. Trimming stripped 4 bases from V and 0 bases from J, with 13 bases between. CDR3 sequence reads: CASSHGQTATNEKLFF. CDR3 sequence (DNA): TGCGCCAGCAGCCATGGACAGACTGCAACTAATGAAAAACTGTTTTTT.

The chain uses TRBV2 and TRBJ2-2; 7 nucleotides agree with TRBD2. Germline trimming cut 6 bases from V and 4 bases from J; bases unmatched to any gene: 2. CDR1 SNHLY and CDR2 FYNNEI come from the germline V gene. CDR3 size: 13 residues. For the CDR3, the DNA is TGTGCCAGCAGGCGGGAGAGCACCGGGGAGCTGTTTTTT. Protein sequence: CASRRESTGELFF. Looking up the rest from reference TRBV2 and TRBJ2-2 gives the full variable domain: EPEVTQTPSHQVTQMGQEVILRCVPISNHLYFYWYRQILGQKVEFLVSFYNNEISEKSEIFDDQFSVERPDGSNFTLKIRSTKLEDSAMYFCASRRESTGELFFGEGSRLTVL.

The DNA for the CDR3 is TGTGCCAGCAGCCCTAGCGGGGGGCGAACCTACGAGCAGTACTTC. It codes for CASSPSGGRTYEQYF. The chain links TRBV11-3 to TRBJ2-7; 11 bases align to TRBD2. CDR1 is SGHNT, CDR2 YENEEA, per germline. Germline trimming cut 5 bases from V and 2 bases from J; bases unmatched to any gene: 5. The CDR3 covers 15 residues.

The J gene is TRBJ2-1, the V gene TRBV27, with 7 positions matching TRBD2. Germline loops: CDR1 MNHEY, CDR2 SMNVEV (reference sequence). The CDR3 has 15 residues. Trimming took 4 bases from V and 7 from J; bases not matched to a gene: 10. The CDR3 nucleotides read TGTGCCAGCAGTTGGGGACTACCTTCGGGAAATGAGCAGTTCTTC. Protein: CASSWGLPSGNEQFF.

The chain uses TRBV7-9 and TRBJ2-2; 12 positions agree with TRBD2. After removal of 2 bases from V and 5 bases from J, the junction contained 3 bases not matched to a gene. There are 16 residues in the CDR3. CDR1 SEHNR and CDR2 FQNEAQ come from the germline V gene (reference sequence). CDR3 in amino acids: CASSLLAGGVTGELFF. The CDR3 nucleotides read TGTGCCAGCAGCTTACTAGCGGGAGGGGTGACCGGGGAGCTGTTTTTT.

This clone was seen more than once but under ten times. The chain employs TRBV19 and TRBJ1-5, with 9 bases matching TRBD1. The V segment lost 3 bases and the J segment 7 bases; nucleotides outside the gene matches: 7. The CDR3 runs 15 residues. Germline CDR1 reads LNHDA; CDR2 reads SQIVND (reference sequence). The CDR3 sequence is CASSILDRGDQPQHF. CDR3 nucleotides: TGTGCCAGTAGTATCCTCGACAGGGGGGACCAGCCCCAGCATTTT.

The CDR3 sequence is CASSVNWRGGGDSPLHF. The DNA for the CDR3 is TGTGCCAGCAGCGTAAATTGGAGGGGAGGCGGGGATTCACCCCTCCACTTT. The genes are TRBV9 and TRBJ1-6; tentative D call: TRBD1 (5 bases). CDR1 and CDR2 (germline): SGDLS, YYNGEE. The ends were cut back, 1 base at V and 8 bases at J, with 19 bases in the middle. This CDR3 spans 17 amino acids.

V gene TRBV9 combines with J gene TRBJ2-1; possibly TRBD1 for D (6 bases). The CDR3 loop spans 15 amino acids. Per germline, CDR1 SGDLS and CDR2 YYNGEE. Trimming removed 0 bases from V and 9 bases from J, with 16 bases in between. The CDR3 loop reads CASSVGDTPGGEQFF. The DNA of the CDR3 is TGTGCCAGCAGCGTAGGGGACACTCCAGGCGGTGAGCAGTTCTTC. Filled out from reference TRBV9 and TRBJ2-1, the complete variable domain reads DSGVTQTPKHLITATGQRVTLRCSPRSGDLSVYWYQQSLDQGLQFLIQYYNGEERAKGNILERFSAQQFPDLHSELNLSSLELGDSALYFCASSVGDTPGGEQFFGPGTRLTVL.

This sequence joins TRBV11-3 and TRBJ2-5, with TRBD1 matching 8 bases. The trim removed 5 bases at V and 0 bases at J, leaving 8 bases unmatched. The CDR3 length is 16 residues. The V gene's germline CDR1 is SGHNT and CDR2 YENEEA. DNA of the CDR3: TGTGCCAGCAGCCAAACGCGACAGGGGTACCAAGAGACCCAGTACTTC. Translating gives CASSQTRQGYQETQYF.

The J gene is TRBJ2-2, the V gene TRBV7-6, with a weak D call TRBD1 (5 bases). The CDR3 is 15 residues long. The germline gives CDR1 SGHVS, CDR2 FNYEAQ. V lost 2 bases to trimming and J lost 3 bases, with 10 bases between them. For the CDR3, the DNA is TGTGCCAGCAGCTTATTCATAGGGGACACCGGGGAGCTGTTTTTT. Protein product: CASSLFIGDTGELFF.

This clone occurred a few times. The CDR3 DNA is TGTGCCAGCAGCGTCGGGGGACAGACTAATGAAAAACTGTTTTTT. Protein: CASSVGGQTNEKLFF. The chain has TRBV9 and TRBJ1-4; 7 nucleotides line up with TRBD1. CDR1 and CDR2 from the germline V gene are SGDLS and YYNGEE. The CDR3 runs to 15 residues. Losses at the gene ends were 2 bases for V and 2 bases for J; bases not matched to a gene: 3.

A word on this clone: The identical CDR3 is also encoded by other nucleotide sequences in the sample. J is TRBJ1-4 and V is TRBV3-1 (or the pseudogene TRBV3-2), with D unresolved. In germline, CDR1 is LGHDT, CDR2 YNNKEL (reference sequence). Trimming shortened V by 3 bases and J by 3 bases, and 8 bases separated the two germline ends. This CDR3 spans 14 amino acids. The DNA for the CDR3 is TGTGCCAGCAGCCAGGGAGGGTCTAATGAAAAACTGTTTTTT. It is translated as CASSQGGSNEKLFF.

Here the CDR3 reads CASSYWPQGRGNTIYF. The CDR3 DNA sequence: TGTGCCAGCAGTTACTGGCCCCAGGGGCGAGGAAACACCATATATTTT. The chain is built from TRBV6-5 and TRBJ1-3, with D maybe TRBD1 (6 bases). The CDR3 runs 16 residues. Trimming shortened V by 1 base and J by 4 bases, and 14 bases separated the two germline ends. In germline, CDR1 is MNHEY, CDR2 SVGAGI.

This clone occurred a few times. This chain joins TRBV19 and TRBJ1-1; D might be TRBD1 (6 bases). V was clipped by 3 bases and J by 4 bases, with 9 bases between them. Germline V gene lookup returns CDR1 LNHDA and CDR2 SQIVND (reference sequence). CDR3 length: 13 residues. For the CDR3, the DNA is TGTGCCAGTAGTATTTGGGGGCCCACTGAAGCTTTCTTT. Its protein product is CASSIWGPTEAFF.

The gene calls are TRBV6-6 and TRBJ2-5, with TRBD2 identical over 10 bases. The CDR3 is 15 residues long. CDR1 is MNHNY, CDR2 SVGAGI, per germline (reference sequence). V was clipped by 0 bases and J by 5 bases; unmatched bases: 3. CDR3 nucleotides: TGTGCCAGCAGTTACTCGACACTAGCGGGGGAGACCCAGTACTTC. Translated: CASSYSTLAGETQYF.

The rearrangement joins TRBV12-3 or TRBV12-4 to TRBJ1-2; D is unclear. CDR3 length: 13 amino acids. V lost 1 base and J lost 5, with 8 bases in between. This CDR3 is CASSLEQLYGYTF. The DNA of the CDR3 is TGTGCCAGCAGTTTAGAACAGCTATATGGCTACACCTTC.

This chain uses TRBV9 with TRBJ2-2; 7 nucleotides agree with TRBD1. Germline CDR1 and CDR2: SGDLS and YYNGEE. V lost 0 bases to trimming and J lost 5 bases; unmatched junction nucleotides: 4. This CDR3 has 15 residues. CDR3 region: CASSVGDSLTGELFF. CDR3 sequence (DNA): TGTGCCAGCAGCGTAGGGGACAGCCTTACCGGGGAGCTGTTTTTT.

V and J are TRBV6-1 and TRBJ1-1; D not resolved. Trimming pared 3 bases from V and 4 bases from J, leaving 18 bases between. This CDR3 is built from 16 residues. Germline V lookup: CDR1 MNHNS, CDR2 SASEGT. CDR3 in DNA: TGTGCCAGCAGTGACAGCCGAGGCCGGAGGGTCACTGAAGCTTTCTTT. It is translated as CASSDSRGRRVTEAFF.

J is TRBJ2-2 and V is TRBV5-1, with 7 bases lining up with TRBD1. This CDR3 comprises 15 residues. Germline CDR1 and CDR2: SGHRS and YFSETQ. V dropped 5 bases and J dropped 7; count of bases not matched to a gene: 11. CDR3 nucleotide sequence: TGCGCCAGCAGGACAGACAGGGCGGTCGACGGGGAGCTGTTTTTT. Translated: CASRTDRAVDGELFF. Variable domain in full (rest from reference TRBV5-1 and TRBJ2-2): KAGVTQTPRYLIKTRGQQVTLSCSPISGHRSVSWYQQTPGQGLQFLFEYFSETQRNKGNFPGRFSGRQFSNSRSEMNVSTLELGDSALYLCASRTDRAVDGELFFGEGSRLTVL.

The chain joins TRBV5-6 to TRBJ2-4; 8 nucleotides align to TRBD2. The CDR3 sequence is 15 residues long. Trimming removed 1 base from V and 9 bases from J; junction bases left unmatched: 9. The germline CDR1 and CDR2 sequences are SGHDT and YYEEEE. The DNA for the CDR3 is TGTGCCAGCAGCTTGTTGGCGACTAGCGTCGGCATTCAGTACTTC. Its translation: CASSLLATSVGIQYF.